The present entry profiles one T cell receptor beta chain with its context. The antigen is unknown. Germline assignment: CDR1 SGDLS and CDR2 YYNGEE. This CDR3 region has 16 residues. Trimming cost V 0 bases and J 1 base; bases outside gene matches: 5. This specimen belongs to a study of chemoradiotherapy in HPV16-positive cancers. Study-level background: Two HPV16-positive patients' cells yielded candidate HPV-specific clones and common motifs.

Study-level results: Candidate HPV-specific clones and E7-related TCR motifs grew in tumor during treatment.

The method was immunoSEQ multiplex PCR; TCRdb's version includes in-frame clones alone and lacks a portion of them. The sample yields about 8,100 clones, 60% to 85% seen once. Samples were taken several times over chemoradiotherapy. The sequence derives from a human donor with HPV-associated anogenital cancer. Specimen collection occurred from a patient who underwent chemoradiotherapy. The chain employs TRBV9 and TRBJ2-3; TRBD2 aligns across 7 bases. The CDR3 region has the DNA TGTGCCAGCAGCGTAGGGATTCGGGAGGGCACAGATACGCAGTATTTT. Residues: CASSVGIREGTDTQYF.